This entry lists 18 T cell receptor beta chains sequenced from one sample in a study of T cell repertoires in cytomegalovirus infection. No cognate antigen is known for these TCRs. TCRdb re-called the reads with MiXCR, one entry per CDR3 protein. The data hold more than 250,000 distinct CDR3 sequences, with around a quarter observed a single time. Here the sequenced sample was cultured PBMCs, taken from culture after CMV antigen stimulation. Receptors were obtained from a human donor in good health (CMV status not recorded). Some clones in this sample may be carry-over from other donors' samples.

This clonotype was recorded many times. V is TRBV7-2 and J is TRBJ1-1; the D is unclear. The CDR3 has 14 amino acids. Germline V gene data show CDR1 as SGHTA and CDR2 as FQGNSA. V was trimmed by 3 bases and J by 0 bases, leaving 8 bases between them. The CDR3 here is CASSFSSVNTEAFF. CDR3 nucleotides: TGTGCCAGCAGCTTTTCGAGTGTGAACACTGAAGCTTTCTTT.

V usage is TRBV29-1 and J usage is TRBJ1-2, with TRBD1 matching 8 bases. V dropped 6 bases and J dropped 2; count of bases not matched to a gene: 11. Germline lookup yields CDR1 SQVTM and CDR2 ANQGSEA. This CDR3 contains 15 residues. The CDR3 here is CSVDGQGSLNYGYTF. CDR3 DNA: TGCAGCGTGGACGGACAGGGCTCCCTAAACTATGGCTACACCTTC.

The chain's CDR3 is CASSLEGDNQPQHF. CDR3 DNA: TGCGCCAGCAGCTTGGAAGGGGATAATCAGCCCCAGCATTTT. The chain is built from TRBV5-1 and TRBJ1-5; D might be TRBD1 (5 bases). The CDR3 consists of 14 residues. CDR1 and CDR2 from the germline V gene are SGHRS and YFSETQ. Trimming pared 0 bases from V and 4 bases from J, leaving 8 bases between.

The chain couples TRBV4-3 to TRBJ2-3, with TRBD2 matching 9 bases. Germline values: CDR1 LGHNA, CDR2 YSLEER. The J segment lost 4 bases and the V segment lost 3 bases, leaving 8 bases of the junction unmatched. The CDR3 sequence is 16 residues long. The CDR3 is CASSHSAGGYADTQYF. CDR3 coding DNA: TGCGCCAGCAGCCACTCAGCGGGAGGTTATGCAGATACGCAGTATTTT.

This sequence joins TRBV12-3 or TRBV12-4 and TRBJ1-3, with a tentative D call TRBD1 (6 bases). Trimming removed 3 bases from V and 0 bases from J, with 9 bases in between. The CDR3 has 15 amino acids. CDR3 residues: CASSFGGYSGNTIYF. CDR3 bases: TGTGCCAGCAGTTTTGGGGGCTACTCTGGAAACACCATATATTTT.

This clonotype showed up just a few times. The rearrangement joins TRBV29-1 to TRBJ2-7, with D perhaps TRBD2 (5 bases). CDR1 is SQVTM, CDR2 ANQGSEA, per germline. V was clipped by 7 bases and J by 0 bases, with 13 bases between them. The CDR3 has 13 amino acids. CDR3 in amino acids: CSALSGNSYEQYF. The CDR3 DNA reads as TGCAGCGCCCTGAGCGGAAACTCCTACGAGCAGTACTTC.

J is TRBJ1-4 and V is TRBV9; 7 bases fit TRBD1. Germline values: CDR1 SGDLS, CDR2 YYNGEE. CDR3 length equals 17 residues. V lost 7 bases, J lost 6 bases, and 18 bases stayed unmatched. The DNA for the CDR3 is TGTGCCAGCTACGGACAGGACGCACAGTTCGTGGATGAAAAACTGTTTTTT. As protein: CASYGQDAQFVDEKLFF.

This clonotype showed up just a few times. The chain employs TRBV6-5 and TRBJ2-3; weak D call: TRBD2 (5 bases). The germline V gene encodes CDR1 MNHEY and CDR2 SVGAGI. This CDR3 is built from 15 residues. Deletions cut 2 bases from V and 0 bases from J, with 9 bases between. The CDR3 DNA reads as TGTGCCAGCAGTTACGCCGGGGTTAGCACAGATACGCAGTATTTT. Translated: CASSYAGVSTDTQYF.

This clonotype has just a few counts. This rearrangement joins TRBV5-1 to TRBJ1-1; D ambiguous. V shed 7 bases and J shed 11 bases, with 21 bases lying between them. This CDR3 spans 13 amino acids. In germline, CDR1 is SGHRS, CDR2 YFSETQ. CDR3 sequence (DNA): TGCGCCAGCGCGACCGAATTGGCGATAAATGCTTTCTTT. It is translated as CASATELAINAFF.

This clonotype has a count of ten or more. The V call is TRBV7-8, the J call TRBJ1-1, with no clear D. The CDR3 runs to 11 residues. Trimming removed 5 bases at V and 3 bases at J, with 4 bases between. From germline, CDR1 is SGHVS and CDR2 FQNEAQ. The CDR3 DNA sequence: TGTGCCAGCAGCAGAGACACTGAAGCTTTCTTT. As protein: CASSRDTEAFF.

The chain has TRBV4-1 and TRBJ2-5, with D perhaps being TRBD1 or TRBD2 (5 bases each). This CDR3 is 21 amino acids long. V was clipped by 4 bases and J by 5 bases, with 35 bases between them. Germline values: CDR1 MGHRA, CDR2 YSYEKL. The CDR3, as DNA: TGCGCCAGCAGCCCAACAGGTTGGGGGATACAAGACCGATTGCATGAGGAGACCCAGTACTTC. Translated, it gives CASSPTGWGIQDRLHEETQYF.

This clonotype came up a few times. The CDR3: CASKGIVAGLPLSSYNEQFF. CDR3 DNA: TGTGCCAGTAAAGGAATTGTAGCGGGCTTACCACTGAGCTCCTACAATGAGCAGTTCTTC. The V gene is TRBV19, the J gene TRBJ2-1; 7 nucleotides match TRBD2. The CDR3 spans 20 residues. After removal of 7 bases from V and 0 bases from J, the junction contained 21 bases not matched to a gene. Germline V CDR1 and CDR2: LNHDA, SQIVND (reference sequence).

As for this clonotype: Mismatch with germline at one junction end may stem from a read error. This sequence joins TRBV7-7 and TRBJ2-2, with D perhaps matching TRBD2 (6 bases). This CDR3 is 14 amino acids long. The germline V gene encodes CDR1 SSHAT and CDR2 FNYEAQ (reference sequence). The CDR3 is CASSLGLWPGELFF. The CDR3 DNA reads TGTGCTAGCAGCTTGGGACTCTGGCCCGGGGAGCTGTTTTTT.

Note on this clonotype: A much larger clone lies a single base off, so this may be a read error. V and J are TRBV18 and TRBJ2-3; 12 bases match TRBD2. Germline CDR1 and CDR2: KGHSH and LQKENI. V lost 2 bases and J lost 5; bases outside the gene matches: 2. This CDR3 contains 15 residues. CDR3 sequence (DNA): TGTGCCAGCTCACCAATGGGACTAGCGGGAGATACGCAGTATTTT. Translated: CASSPMGLAGDTQYF.

This clonotype was seen many times. The chain has TRBV7-2 and TRBJ2-5; D is ambiguous. Germline V gives CDR1 SGHTA, CDR2 FQGNSA. V was pared by 5 bases and J by 2 bases, with 9 bases between. This CDR3 is built from 13 residues. CDR3 nucleotide sequence: TGTGCCAGCAGCCCGAGCGTACAAGAGACCCAGTACTTC. Amino acids: CASSPSVQETQYF.

The chain uses TRBV28 and TRBJ2-6; 7 nucleotides line up with TRBD1. This CDR3 has 16 amino acids. Germline lookup yields CDR1 MDHEN and CDR2 SYDVKM. V shed 3 bases, J shed 3 bases, and the junction held 5 bases outside the gene matches. The CDR3, as DNA: TGTGCCAGCAGTTTCGTACAGGGGCGTGGGGCCAACGTCCTGACTTTC. It specifies CASSFVQGRGANVLTF. The full variable domain, rest sourced from reference TRBV28 and TRBJ2-6, is DVKVTQSSRYLVKRTGEKVFLECVQDMDHENMFWYRQDPGLGLRLIYFSYDVKMKEKGDIPEGYSVSREKKERFSLILESASTNQTSMYLCASSFVQGRGANVLTFGAGSRLTVL.

The chain carries TRBV19 and TRBJ2-1, with a possible D match to TRBD2 (5 bases). Trimming left V 5 bases short and J 1 base short, with 12 bases between. CDR3 length: 15 residues. CDR1 is LNHDA and CDR2 is SQIVND in the germline V gene (reference sequence). The DNA of the CDR3 is TGTGCCAGTAGTCCCGGGAAGCCGTCCTACAATGAGCAGTTCTTC. Translated, it gives CASSPGKPSYNEQFF.

The sample holds a few counts of this clonotype. The V and J genes are TRBV5-4 and TRBJ1-2; no reliable D call. The CDR3 contains 16 residues. Per germline, CDR1 SGHNT and CDR2 YYREEE (reference sequence). V lost 3 bases and J lost 4, with 19 bases in between. For the CDR3, the DNA is TGTGCCAGCAGCTCAGACTCAGGCGGTTTTATCTATGGCTACACCTTC. Translated, it gives CASSSDSGGFIYGYTF.